The sequence of this T cell receptor (beta chain) was determined in a study of post-analysis software for immune sequencing data. Points from the study as a whole: In patients, TRBV5-6, TRBV5-1 and TRBV20-1 belonged to four or five TRBV segments found more frequently than in controls. Controls' normalized Chao1 diversity significantly exceeded that of multiple sclerosis patients.

This CDR3 is 17 amino acids long. J was trimmed by 4 bases and V by 2 bases; bases with no gene match: 4. Germline V gene data show CDR1 as MNHEY and CDR2 as SVGAGI. Prepared TCR beta cDNA libraries contained unique molecular identifiers. Input populations of 1 to 10 million T cells gave rise to around 480,000 cDNA molecules. One entry per CDR3 protein, called by TCRdb with MiXCR from the PCR reads. The table shows roughly 800,000 distinct CDR3 sequences, with just under 30% occurring only once. As to this clonotype: What it recognizes is unknown.

The clonotype was recovered from a girl between 10 and 17 years old with multiple sclerosis. The chain joins TRBV6-5 to TRBJ2-3, with TRBD2 matching 15 bases. Input material: blood. This chain's CDR3 is CASSYRTSGGDSDTQYF. CDR3 nucleotides: TGTGCCAGCAGTTACCGGACTAGCGGGGGGGACTCAGATACGCAGTATTTT.